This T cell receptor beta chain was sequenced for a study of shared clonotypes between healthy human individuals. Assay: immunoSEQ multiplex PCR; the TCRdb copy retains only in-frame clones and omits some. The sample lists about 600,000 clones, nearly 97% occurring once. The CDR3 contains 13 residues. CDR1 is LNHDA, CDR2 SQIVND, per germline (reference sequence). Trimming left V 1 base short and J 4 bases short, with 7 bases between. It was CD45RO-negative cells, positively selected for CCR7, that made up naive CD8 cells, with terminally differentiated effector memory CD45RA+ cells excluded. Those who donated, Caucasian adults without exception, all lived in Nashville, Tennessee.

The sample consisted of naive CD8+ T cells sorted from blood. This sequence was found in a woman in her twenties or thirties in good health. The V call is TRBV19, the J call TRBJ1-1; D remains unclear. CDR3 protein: CASSIVLSTEAFF. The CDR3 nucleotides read TGTGCCAGTAGTATAGTACTCTCCACTGAAGCTTTCTTT.